This TCR beta chain was found in a study of tumor and adjacent non-tumor tissue in lung cancer. Study in general: Each sample yielded about 4.17 million productive TCRbeta reads on average. Overall study findings and caveats: Shorter survival was associated with higher TCR diversity in tumors. Top 100 clones took a larger repertoire share in normal lung. Significantly higher TCR diversity was found in tumor than normal lung.

Regarding this clonotype: Its matching antigen is unknown. At one end the junction does not follow the germline gene, possibly because of a read error.

The library came from three nested PCR rounds adapted from ARM-PCR protocols. A single record per CDR3 protein comes from TCRdb applying MiXCR to the multiplex PCR reads. Of tens of thousands of distinct CDR3 sequences listed, over 75% are singletons. This sample's RNA came from whole unsorted tissue. The CDR3 loop spans 14 amino acids. Germline V gene lookup returns CDR1 LNHDA and CDR2 SQIVND (reference sequence). V usage is TRBV19 and J usage is TRBJ1-1; D ambiguous. The clonotype originates from a woman in her forties or fifties with non-small cell lung cancer. Sequencing used lung tumor tissue. CDR3 amino acids: CGSSPSWVDTEAFF. CDR3 bases: TGTGGCAGTAGTCCCTCGTGGGTTGACACTGAAGCTTTCTTT. The complete variable domain, with remaining parts taken from reference TRBV19 and TRBJ1-1, reads DGGITQSPKYLFRKEGQNVTLSCEQNLNHDAMYWYRQDPGQGLRLIYYSQIVNDFQKGDIAEGYSVSREKKESFPLTVTSAQKNPTAFYLCGSSPSWVDTEAFFGQGTRLTVV.